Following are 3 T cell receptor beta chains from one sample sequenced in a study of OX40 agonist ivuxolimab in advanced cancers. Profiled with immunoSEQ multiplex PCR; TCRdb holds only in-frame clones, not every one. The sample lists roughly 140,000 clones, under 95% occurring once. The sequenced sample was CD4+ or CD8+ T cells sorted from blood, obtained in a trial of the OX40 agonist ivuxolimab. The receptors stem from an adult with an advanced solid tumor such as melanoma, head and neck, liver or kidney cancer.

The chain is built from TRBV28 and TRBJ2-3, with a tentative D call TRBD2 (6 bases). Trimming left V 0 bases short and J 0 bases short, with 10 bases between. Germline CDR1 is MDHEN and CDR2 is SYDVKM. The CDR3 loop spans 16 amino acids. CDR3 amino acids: CASSLWSGLSTDTQYF. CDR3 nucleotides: TGTGCCAGCAGTTTATGGAGCGGACTAAGCACAGATACGCAGTATTTT.

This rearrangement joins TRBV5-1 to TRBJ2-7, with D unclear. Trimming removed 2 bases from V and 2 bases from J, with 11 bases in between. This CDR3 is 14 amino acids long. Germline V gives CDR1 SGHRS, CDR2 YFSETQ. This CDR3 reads CASSFETRAYEQYF. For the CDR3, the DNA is TGCGCCAGCAGCTTCGAGACAAGAGCCTACGAGCAGTACTTC.

CDR3: CASSLVGQGEDYTF. Here the CDR3 DNA reads TGTGCCAGCAGCTTGGTAGGCCAGGGGGAGGACTACACCTTC. The V gene is TRBV5-6, the J gene TRBJ1-2, with TRBD1 identical over 7 bases. The CDR3 totals 14 residues. Looked up from germline, CDR1 is SGHDT and CDR2 is YYEEEE. After removal of 0 bases from V and 10 bases from J, the junction contained 9 bases not matched to a gene.